This TCR beta chain comes out of a study of control samples from healthy donors and cancer patients. At least ten counts were recorded for this clone. Produced via immunoSEQ multiplex PCR; TCRdb's table is partial and in-frame only. The sample contains about 220,000 clones, 85% to 95% of which appear only once. The junction had 13 bases not matched to a gene; V was cut back by 5 bases and J by 5 bases. The CDR3 totals 17 residues. Germline V gene sequence: CDR1 MNHEY, CDR2 SMNVEV (reference sequence). The sequence derives from a man in his fifties in good health. The chain couples TRBV27 to TRBJ2-7; 12 nucleotides agree with TRBD2. The sample consisted of blood. CDR3 amino acids: CASSTTSGGLYPHEQYF. CDR3 in DNA: TGTGCCAGCAGTACTACTAGCGGGGGGCTATACCCCCACGAGCAGTACTTC.